Presented here are 31 T cell receptor beta chains from one specimen sequenced in a study of cytomegalovirus exposure and HLA in healthy donors. A multiplex PCR was run with 60 Vbeta primers and 13 Jbeta primers. Profiling relied on immunoSEQ multiplex PCR, and the TCRdb table lists in-frame clones only, not all of them. The sample contains roughly 170,000 clones, roughly 80% of which appear only once. Source material: PBMCs. The source of these receptors is a man aged 50 to 59 in good health and CMV-seronegative.

The chain recombines TRBV27 with TRBJ1-6, with 11 bases fitting TRBD1. With V trimmed by 5 bases and J by 4 bases, 4 bases remained unmatched. Germline CDR1 and CDR2: MNHEY and SMNVEV (reference sequence). CDR3 length equals 16 residues. The CDR3 loop is CASSLGTGGYNSPLHF. Written as DNA, the CDR3 is TGTGCCAGCAGTCTGGGGACAGGGGGTTATAATTCACCCCTCCACTTT.

The rearrangement joins TRBV7-3 to TRBJ2-1; D call uncertain. V dropped 0 bases and J dropped 2 bases, with 11 bases sitting between them. The CDR3 is made up of 16 amino acids. The germline V gene has CDR1 SGHTA and CDR2 FQGTGA. The CDR3 region is CASSLTFGVTYNEQFF. CDR3 nucleotide sequence: TGTGCCAGCAGCTTAACGTTCGGAGTAACCTACAATGAGCAGTTCTTC.

This chain links TRBV12-1 with TRBJ2-5; TRBD2, the D gene given by the table, was not confirmed from the DNA. TRBV12-1 is a documented pseudogene. There are 17 residues in the CDR3. The CDR3 DNA reads as TGTGCCAGCAGCGTTAAAGCCGGGACTTCCCCCTTTGAGACCCAGTACTTC. It codes for CASSVKAGTSPFETQYF.

The chain employs TRBV10-3 and TRBJ2-7; TRBD1 matches 9 bases. Germline V gene data show CDR1 as ENHRY and CDR2 as SYGVKD. V shed 2 bases, J shed 4 bases, and the junction held 6 bases outside the gene matches. The CDR3 has 15 residues. CDR3 amino acids: CAISEVGGTGYEQYF. Written as DNA, the CDR3 is TGTGCCATCAGTGAGGTTGGCGGGACAGGGTACGAGCAGTACTTC.

This clone has only a few counts. The V call is TRBV6-5, the J call TRBJ1-2, with D maybe TRBD1 (5 bases). Germline CDR1 reads MNHEY; CDR2 reads SVGAGI. V lost 1 base and J 2 bases, leaving 11 bases between the germline ends. The CDR3 runs to 15 residues. CDR3 loop: CASSYLSGDNYGYTF. CDR3 bases: TGTGCCAGCAGTTACTTATCGGGGGACAACTATGGCTACACCTTC.

The chain uses TRBV2 and TRBJ1-4, with D hard to call. CDR1 is SNHLY and CDR2 is FYNNEI in the germline V gene. V was pared by 7 bases and J by 3 bases, with 15 bases between. This CDR3 is built from 15 residues. The CDR3 DNA reads TGTGCCAGCAATAATGACCGGACTTCTAATGAAAAACTGTTTTTT. It specifies CASNNDRTSNEKLFF.

This sequence joins TRBV5-6 and TRBJ2-7, with D perhaps matching TRBD2 (5 bases). V lost 5 bases and J 2 bases, leaving 14 bases between the germline ends. Per the germline V gene, CDR1 is SGHDT and CDR2 is YYEEEE. The CDR3 has 14 amino acids. The CDR3 bases are TGTGCCAGCAGGCGAGTTGGGAGCACCTACGAGCAGTACTTC. This translates into CASRRVGSTYEQYF.

The J gene is TRBJ2-2, the V gene TRBV5-1; 8 nucleotides align to TRBD2. Germline V gene sequence: CDR1 SGHRS, CDR2 YFSETQ. There are 15 residues in the CDR3. V dropped 5 bases and J dropped 5; count of bases not matched to a gene: 8. The CDR3 nucleotides read TGCGCCAGCAGGGGCGGGGGGCCCAGGACCGGGGAGCTGTTTTTT. It yields the protein CASRGGGPRTGELFF.

The chain has TRBV7-3 and TRBJ1-2; D not certain. This CDR3 region has 16 residues. The V gene's germline CDR1 is SGHTA and CDR2 FQGTGA. Trimming cost V 0 bases and J 5 bases, with 16 bases left between them. The CDR3 loop is CASSLTLWASSYGYTF. As DNA, the CDR3 is TGTGCCAGCAGCTTAACTTTATGGGCCTCCTCTTATGGCTACACCTTC.

V is TRBV7-6 and J is TRBJ2-3; TRBD1 matches 10 bases. The V gene end was trimmed by 4 bases and the J gene end by 10 bases; junction bases not matched to a gene: 14. Germline-derived CDR1 and CDR2 are SGHVS and FNYEAQ. This CDR3 comprises 16 residues. In nucleotides, the CDR3 is TGTGCCAGCAGCTACGACCAACGGGACAGGGGCGGTTCGCAGTATTTT. Protein product: CASSYDQRDRGGSQYF.

The chain recombines TRBV19 with TRBJ1-1, with TRBD1 identical over 8 bases. The V segment lost 6 bases and the J segment 4 bases; nucleotides outside the gene matches: 7. From germline, CDR1 is LNHDA and CDR2 SQIVND (reference sequence). This CDR3 spans 14 amino acids. This CDR3 is CASSHLTGVTEAFF. CDR3 nucleotides: TGTGCCAGTAGCCACCTGACAGGGGTCACTGAAGCTTTCTTT.

The DNA for the CDR3 is TGTGCCAGCTCACCGGGGACATTGAACACTGAAGCTTTCTTT. It is translated as CASSPGTLNTEAFF. This chain uses TRBV18 with TRBJ1-1; D possibly corresponds to TRBD1 (6 bases). This CDR3 spans 14 amino acids. CDR1 KGHSH and CDR2 LQKENI come from the germline V gene. V gave up 3 bases and J gave up 0 bases, with 8 bases separating them.

The CDR3 sequence: CASSPPPAGGYEQYF. The DNA of the CDR3 is TGTGCCAGCAGCCCCCCCCCGGCGGGAGGTTACGAGCAGTACTTC. The chain joins TRBV7-2 to TRBJ2-7; 8 bases are shared with TRBD2. The J segment lost 4 bases and the V segment lost 5 bases, leaving 10 bases of the junction unmatched. The CDR3 is 15 residues long. Germline V gene data show CDR1 as SGHTA and CDR2 as FQGNSA. Filled out from reference TRBV7-2 and TRBJ2-7, the complete variable domain reads GAGVSQSPSNKVTEKGKDVELRCDPISGHTALYWYRQSLGQGLEFLIYFQGNSAPDKSGLPSDRFSAERTGGSVSTLTIQRTQQEDSAVYLCASSPPPAGGYEQYFGPGTRLTVT.

The genes are TRBV2 and TRBJ2-5; a possible D gene is TRBD2 (6 bases). Germline CDR1 and CDR2: SNHLY and FYNNEI. The CDR3 spans 15 residues. Between the trimmed V and J ends, which lost 5 bases and 6 bases, there was a span of 19 bases. This CDR3 is CASSSATGLGKTQYF. The CDR3 DNA reads TGTGCCAGCAGTTCCGCCACGGGACTCGGAAAGACCCAGTACTTC. The whole variable domain, filled in from reference TRBV2 and TRBJ2-5, reads EPEVTQTPSHQVTQMGQEVILRCVPISNHLYFYWYRQILGQKVEFLVSFYNNEISEKSEIFDDQFSVERPDGSNFTLKIRSTKLEDSAMYFCASSSATGLGKTQYFGPGTRLLVL.

The V call is TRBV2, the J call TRBJ1-1, with 9 bases lining up with TRBD1. The germline gives CDR1 SNHLY, CDR2 FYNNEI. With V trimmed by 6 bases and J by 4 bases, 6 bases remained unmatched. The CDR3 sequence is 14 residues long. As DNA, the CDR3 is TGTGCCAGCAGCGTACAGGGGGCGCGCACTGAAGCTTTCTTT. It specifies CASSVQGARTEAFF.

CDR3 nucleotide sequence: TGTGCCAGCAGCCGTAGCGGGACAGATACGCAGTATTTT. It codes for CASSRSGTDTQYF. The genes are TRBV9 and TRBJ2-3, with TRBD2 matching 7 bases. In germline, CDR1 is SGDLS, CDR2 YYNGEE. This CDR3 comprises 13 residues. Germline trimming cut 4 bases from V and 3 bases from J; bases unmatched to any gene: 2. The whole variable domain, remainder taken from reference TRBV9 and TRBJ2-3, is DSGVTQTPKHLITATGQRVTLRCSPRSGDLSVYWYQQSLDQGLQFLIQYYNGEERAKGNILERFSAQQFPDLHSELNLSSLELGDSALYFCASSRSGTDTQYFGPGTRLTVL.

This chain joins TRBV27 and TRBJ2-3; a weak D match, TRBD2 (5 bases). The CDR3 contains 14 residues. V shed 4 bases and J shed 2 bases, with 10 bases lying between them. Germline V CDR1 and CDR2: MNHEY, SMNVEV (reference sequence). The CDR3 sequence: CASSSGRPTDTQYF. DNA of the CDR3: TGTGCCAGCAGTTCGGGAAGACCCACAGATACGCAGTATTTT.

The J gene is TRBJ2-5, the V gene TRBV29-1; tentative D call: TRBD2 (6 bases). This CDR3 is 14 amino acids long. Looked up from germline, CDR1 is SQVTM and CDR2 is ANQGSEA. V lost 4 bases, J lost 1 base, and 13 bases lay in between. The CDR3 nucleotides read TGCAGCGTTGTAGCGGACACTCGCCAAGAGACCCAGTACTTC. Translated: CSVVADTRQETQYF.

J is TRBJ2-7 and V is TRBV6-6; tentatively, D is TRBD1 (5 bases). The ends were cut back, 2 bases at V and 5 bases at J, with 10 bases in the middle. The germline V gene has CDR1 MNHNY and CDR2 SVGAGI (reference sequence). This CDR3 comprises 13 residues. The DNA for the CDR3 is TGTGCCAGCAGTTACCCCCCAGGGCACGAGCAGTACTTC. Translating it yields CASSYPPGHEQYF.

J is TRBJ2-1 and V is TRBV10-3, with TRBD2 matching over 9 bases. Germline loops: CDR1 ENHRY, CDR2 SYGVKD. This CDR3 has 15 residues. The J segment lost 8 bases and the V segment lost 6 bases, leaving 11 bases of the junction unmatched. The CDR3 nucleotides are TGTGCCATCAGCGCCCCTACTAGCGGGCACGATGAGCAGTTCTTC. Encoded protein: CAISAPTSGHDEQFF.

This chain connects TRBV7-6 to TRBJ2-1, with TRBD2 matching over 11 bases. V was pared by 2 bases and J by 0 bases, with 9 bases of the junction left unmatched. CDR3 size: 19 residues. Per the germline V gene, CDR1 is SGHVS and CDR2 is FNYEAQ. DNA for the CDR3: TGTGCCAGCAGCTTATTGAGTAGCGGGAGGGGTTTCTCCTACAATGAGCAGTTCTTC. The encoded protein is CASSLLSSGRGFSYNEQFF.

This chain connects TRBV11-2 to TRBJ1-1; D gene uncertain. CDR3 length equals 13 residues. CDR1 is SGHAT, CDR2 FQNNGV, per germline. Trimming left V 5 bases short and J 4 bases short, with 11 bases between. CDR3 in DNA: TGTGCCAGCAGCCTCCTAGGAGCCACTGAAGCTTTCTTT. Protein product: CASSLLGATEAFF. The full variable domain, rest sourced from reference TRBV11-2 and TRBJ1-1, is EAGVAQSPRYKIIEKRQSVAFWCNPISGHATLYWYQQILGQGPKLLIQFQNNGVVDDSQLPKDRFSAERLKGVDSTLKIQPAKLEDSAVYLCASSLLGATEAFFGQGTRLTVV.

This chain links TRBV19 with TRBJ1-5; no firm D call. With 10 bases removed from V and 2 bases from J, the gap between germline ends came to 12 bases. CDR3 length equals 13 residues. Germline CDR1 LNHDA, CDR2 SQIVND (reference sequence). CDR3 DNA sequence: TGTGCCACAGTAAGTCGGGGCAATCAGCCCCAGCATTTT. It codes for CATVSRGNQPQHF. Variable domain in full (rest from reference TRBV19 and TRBJ1-5): DGGITQSPKYLFRKEGQNVTLSCEQNLNHDAMYWYRQDPGQGLRLIYYSQIVNDFQKGDIAEGYSVSREKKESFPLTVTSAQKNPTAFYLCATVSRGNQPQHFGDGTRLSIL.

The genes are TRBV11-2 and TRBJ2-3; 8 positions match TRBD1. The J segment lost 0 bases and the V segment lost 5 bases, leaving 4 bases of the junction unmatched. Germline V CDR1 and CDR2: SGHAT, FQNNGV. This CDR3 spans 15 amino acids. Here the CDR3 DNA reads TGTGCCAGCAGCCTGACAGGGGCTAGCACAGATACGCAGTATTTT. It codes for CASSLTGASTDTQYF.

The chain uses TRBV4-3 and TRBJ1-2; TRBD1 agrees at 7 bases. The CDR3 extends over 17 amino acids. CDR1 and CDR2 from the germline V gene are LGHNA and YSLEER. V lost 0 bases and J lost 3; bases outside the gene matches: 10. The chain's CDR3 is CASSQDFGGQSYYGYTF. The CDR3 DNA reads as TGCGCCAGCAGCCAAGATTTTGGGGGACAGTCTTACTATGGCTACACCTTC.

Concerning this clone: A junction end diverges from the germline sequence, so it may reflect a read error. The gene calls are TRBV29-1 and TRBJ2-7, with 8 positions matching TRBD1. The CDR3 has 13 amino acids. Germline V gene data show CDR1 as SQVTM and CDR2 as ANQGSEA. The chain's CDR3 is CSVEGQGLHEQYF. The DNA for the CDR3 is TGCAGCGTGGAAGGACAGGGATTGCACGAGCAGTACTTC.

This clone was picked up a small number of times. The sample carries other DNA sequences with the same CDR3. The chain combines TRBV6-5 with TRBJ1-1, with a weak D call TRBD1 (6 bases). Germline CDR1 reads MNHEY; CDR2 reads SVGAGI. The CDR3 runs to 14 residues. Trimming took off 5 bases at V and 3 bases at J, with 13 bases between the two ends. In nucleotides, the CDR3 is TGTGCCAGCAGTATAGACAGGAGGCACACTGAAGCTTTCTTT. Translated, it gives CASSIDRRHTEAFF.

CDR3 amino acids: CASSLGLAGGWRETQYF. DNA of the CDR3: TGTGCCAGCAGCTTAGGGCTAGCGGGGGGCTGGAGGGAGACCCAGTACTTC. The chain combines TRBV7-2 with TRBJ2-5; TRBD2 matches 11 bases. Per germline, CDR1 SGHTA and CDR2 FQGNSA. The CDR3 has 17 amino acids. With V trimmed by 1 base and J by 5 bases, 9 bases remained unmatched. Variable domain in full (rest from reference TRBV7-2 and TRBJ2-5): GAGVSQSPSNKVTEKGKDVELRCDPISGHTALYWYRQSLGQGLEFLIYFQGNSAPDKSGLPSDRFSAERTGGSVSTLTIQRTQQEDSAVYLCASSLGLAGGWRETQYFGPGTRLLVL.

This rearrangement joins TRBV19 to TRBJ2-7, with 9 bases aligning to TRBD1. V shed 5 bases and J 6 bases; nucleotides not matched to a gene: 5. The CDR3 spans 13 residues. The germline V gene has CDR1 LNHDA and CDR2 SQIVND (reference sequence). The chain's CDR3 is CASSGTGGGEQYF. The CDR3 DNA reads as TGTGCCAGTAGTGGTACAGGGGGCGGCGAGCAGTACTTC.

A single count supports this clone. The V gene is TRBV10-3, the J gene TRBJ1-3; D is possibly TRBD1 (5 bases). V was clipped by 4 bases and J by 3 bases, with 16 bases between them. Germline assignment: CDR1 ENHRY and CDR2 SYGVKD. The CDR3 extends over 16 amino acids. CDR3 in DNA: TGTGCCATCAGTGGGCCCCCCAGGCAGGGTGGAAACACCATATATTTT. Its translation is CAISGPPRQGGNTIYF.

V gene TRBV29-1 combines with J gene TRBJ2-1; the D gene is possibly TRBD2 (6 bases). Germline V gene lookup returns CDR1 SQVTM and CDR2 ANQGSEA. V lost 7 bases, J lost 7 bases, and 14 bases lay in between. The CDR3 totals 12 residues. The CDR3 coding sequence is TGCAGCGGACATCGGGACTCAAATGAGCAGTTCTTC. This codes for CSGHRDSNEQFF.